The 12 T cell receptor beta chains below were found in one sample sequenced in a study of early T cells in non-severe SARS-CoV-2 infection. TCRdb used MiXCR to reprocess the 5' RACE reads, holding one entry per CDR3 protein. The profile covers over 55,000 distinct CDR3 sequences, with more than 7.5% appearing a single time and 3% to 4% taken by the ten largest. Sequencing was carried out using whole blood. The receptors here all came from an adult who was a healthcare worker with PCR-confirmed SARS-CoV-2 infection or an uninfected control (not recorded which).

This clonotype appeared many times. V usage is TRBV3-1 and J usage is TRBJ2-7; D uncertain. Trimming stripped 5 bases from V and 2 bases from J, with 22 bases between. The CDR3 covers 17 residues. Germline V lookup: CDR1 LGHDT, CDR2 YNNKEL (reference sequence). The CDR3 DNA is TGTGCCAGCAGCTACCGGGCTCTGGGCAGTAGGCCCTACGAGCAGTACTTC. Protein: CASSYRALGSRPYEQYF.

The CDR3 nucleotides read TGTGCCAGCAACGCAGGGAACTATGGCTACACCTTC. Amino acid sequence: CASNAGNYGYTF. The J gene is TRBJ1-2, the V gene TRBV6-1; possible D gene TRBD1, 5 bases. The germline V gene encodes CDR1 MNHNS and CDR2 SASEGT. V dropped 7 bases and J dropped 2 bases, with 8 bases sitting between them. The CDR3 totals 12 residues.

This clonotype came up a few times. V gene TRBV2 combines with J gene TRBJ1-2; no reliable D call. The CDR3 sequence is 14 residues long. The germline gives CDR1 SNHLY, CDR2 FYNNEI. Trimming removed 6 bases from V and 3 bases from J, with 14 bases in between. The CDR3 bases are TGTGCCAGCAGCCAAACCCGGACGGACTATGGCTACACCTTC. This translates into CASSQTRTDYGYTF.

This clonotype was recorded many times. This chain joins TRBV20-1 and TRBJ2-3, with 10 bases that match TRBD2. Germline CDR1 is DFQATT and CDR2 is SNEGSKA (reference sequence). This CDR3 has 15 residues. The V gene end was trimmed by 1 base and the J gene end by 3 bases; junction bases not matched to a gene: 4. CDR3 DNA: TGCAGTGCTAGAGGAGAGCGGGAGGGTACAGATACGCAGTATTTT. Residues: CSARGEREGTDTQYF.

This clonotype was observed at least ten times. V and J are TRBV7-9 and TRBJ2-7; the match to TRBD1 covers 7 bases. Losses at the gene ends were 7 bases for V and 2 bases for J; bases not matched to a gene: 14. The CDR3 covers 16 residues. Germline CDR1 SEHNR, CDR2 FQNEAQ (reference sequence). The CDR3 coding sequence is TGTGCCAGCACTCCTTTGGCCGGGACAGTACCCTACGAGCAGTACTTC. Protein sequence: CASTPLAGTVPYEQYF.

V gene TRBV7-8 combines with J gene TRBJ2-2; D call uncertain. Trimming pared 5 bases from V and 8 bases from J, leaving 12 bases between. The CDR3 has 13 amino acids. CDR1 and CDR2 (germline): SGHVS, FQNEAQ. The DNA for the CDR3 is TGTGCCAGCAGCCTGCGGCCCGCTGGGGAGCTGTTTTTT. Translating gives CASSLRPAGELFF. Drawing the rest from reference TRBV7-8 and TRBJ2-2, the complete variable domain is GAGVSQSPRYKVAKRGQDVALRCDPISGHVSLFWYQQALGQGPEFLTYFQNEAQLDKSGLPSDRFFAERPEGSVSTLKIQRTQQEDSAVYLCASSLRPAGELFFGEGSRLTVL.

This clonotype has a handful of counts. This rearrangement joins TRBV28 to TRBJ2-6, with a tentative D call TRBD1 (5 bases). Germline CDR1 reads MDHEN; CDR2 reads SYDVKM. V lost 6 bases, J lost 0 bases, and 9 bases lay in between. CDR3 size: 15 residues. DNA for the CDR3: TGTGCCAGCAGCACAGGTACCTCTGGGGCCAACGTCCTGACTTTC. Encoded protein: CASSTGTSGANVLTF.

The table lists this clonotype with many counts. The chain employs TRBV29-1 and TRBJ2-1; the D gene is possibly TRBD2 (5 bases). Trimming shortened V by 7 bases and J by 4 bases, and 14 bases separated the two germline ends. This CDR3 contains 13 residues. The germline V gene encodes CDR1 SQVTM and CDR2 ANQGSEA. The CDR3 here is CSAYRELYNEQFF. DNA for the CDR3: TGCAGCGCGTACCGGGAACTATACAATGAGCAGTTCTTC.

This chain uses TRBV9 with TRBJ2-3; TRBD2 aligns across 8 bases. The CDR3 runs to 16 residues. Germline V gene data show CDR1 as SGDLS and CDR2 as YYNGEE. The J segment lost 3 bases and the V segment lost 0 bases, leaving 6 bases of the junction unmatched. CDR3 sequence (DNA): TGTGCCAGCAGCGTAGCGCCCCGCGGGAGGACAGATACGCAGTATTTT. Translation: CASSVAPRGRTDTQYF. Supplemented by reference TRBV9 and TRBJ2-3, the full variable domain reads DSGVTQTPKHLITATGQRVTLRCSPRSGDLSVYWYQQSLDQGLQFLIQYYNGEERAKGNILERFSAQQFPDLHSELNLSSLELGDSALYFCASSVAPRGRTDTQYFGPGTRLTVL.

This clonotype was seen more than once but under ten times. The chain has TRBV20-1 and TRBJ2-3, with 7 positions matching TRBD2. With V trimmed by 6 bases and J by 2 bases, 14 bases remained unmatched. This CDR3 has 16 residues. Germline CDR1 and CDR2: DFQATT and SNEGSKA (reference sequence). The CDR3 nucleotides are TGCAGTGCCGCTAGCAGATCAGCGGGGCCCACAGATACGCAGTATTTT. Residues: CSAASRSAGPTDTQYF.

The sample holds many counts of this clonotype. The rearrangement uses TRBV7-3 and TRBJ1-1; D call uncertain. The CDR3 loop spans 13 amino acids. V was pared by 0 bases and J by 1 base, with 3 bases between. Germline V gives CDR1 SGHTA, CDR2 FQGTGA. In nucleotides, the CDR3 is TGTGCCAGCAGCTTAACAGGGAACACTGAAGCTTTCTTT. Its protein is CASSLTGNTEAFF.

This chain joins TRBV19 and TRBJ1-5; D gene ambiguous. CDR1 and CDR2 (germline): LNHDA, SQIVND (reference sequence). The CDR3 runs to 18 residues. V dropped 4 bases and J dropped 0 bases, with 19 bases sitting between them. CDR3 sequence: CASSSPPPFWDSNQPQHF. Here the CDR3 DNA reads TGTGCCAGTAGTAGCCCGCCCCCGTTCTGGGATAGCAATCAGCCCCAGCATTTT.